Below, one TCR beta chain is given with its context. The antigen is unknown. V lost 8 bases to trimming and J lost 3 bases; unmatched junction nucleotides: 11. Germline CDR1 is KGHDR and CDR2 is SFDVKD. The CDR3 runs 15 residues. These data belong to a study of identical twins. General study results and limits: For monozygotic twins, models underestimated out-of-frame TCR alpha sharing.

Using its own MiXCR run on the 5' RACE reads, TCRdb lists one record per CDR3 protein. This sample carries 450,000 or so distinct CDR3 sequences, 13% to 15% of them seen once, and the ten largest clones take approximately 0.52%. These data are also associated with another study on yellow fever vaccine responses in identical twins.

This chain uses TRBV24-1 with TRBJ2-5; 7 nucleotides line up with TRBD1. The TCR comes from a young woman in good health. The sequenced material came from CD4+ T cells sorted from blood. The CDR3 here is CATIPGQICKETQYF. In DNA form, the CDR3 reads TGTGCCACCATTCCGGGACAGATTTGCAAAGAGACCCAGTACTTC.